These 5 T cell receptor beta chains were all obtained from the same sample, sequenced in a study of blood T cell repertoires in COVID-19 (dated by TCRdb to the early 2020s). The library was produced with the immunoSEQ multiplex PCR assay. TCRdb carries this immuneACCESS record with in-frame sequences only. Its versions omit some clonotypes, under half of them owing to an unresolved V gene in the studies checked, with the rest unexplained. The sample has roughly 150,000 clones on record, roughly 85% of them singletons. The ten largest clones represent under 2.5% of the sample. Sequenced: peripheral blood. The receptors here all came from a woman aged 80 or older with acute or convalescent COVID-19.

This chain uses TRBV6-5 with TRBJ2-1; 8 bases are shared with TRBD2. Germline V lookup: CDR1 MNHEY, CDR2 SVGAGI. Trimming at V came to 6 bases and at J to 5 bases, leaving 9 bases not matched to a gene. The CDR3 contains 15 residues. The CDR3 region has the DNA TGTGCCAGCAGCCAGAGCGGGGGTATACACAATGAGCAGTTCTTC. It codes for CASSQSGGIHNEQFF.

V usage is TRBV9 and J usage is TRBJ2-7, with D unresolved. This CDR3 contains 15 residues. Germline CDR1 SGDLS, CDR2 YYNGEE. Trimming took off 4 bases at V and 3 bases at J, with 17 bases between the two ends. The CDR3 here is CASSPRPSIYYEQYF. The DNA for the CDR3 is TGTGCCAGCAGCCCCCGCCCCAGTATTTACTACGAGCAGTACTTC.

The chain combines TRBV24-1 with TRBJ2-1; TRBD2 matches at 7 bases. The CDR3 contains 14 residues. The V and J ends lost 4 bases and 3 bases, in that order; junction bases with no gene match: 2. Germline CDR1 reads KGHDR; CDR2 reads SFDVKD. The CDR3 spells CATSERTSYNEQFF. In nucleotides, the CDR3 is TGTGCCACCAGTGAGAGGACTAGCTACAATGAGCAGTTCTTC.

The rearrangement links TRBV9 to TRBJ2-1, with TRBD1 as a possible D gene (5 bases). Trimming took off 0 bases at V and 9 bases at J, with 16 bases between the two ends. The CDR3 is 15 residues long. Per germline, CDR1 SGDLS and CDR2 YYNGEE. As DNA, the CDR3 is TGTGCCAGCAGCGTAGTAGCTAACCAGGGTGGTGAGCAGTTCTTC. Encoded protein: CASSVVANQGGEQFF.

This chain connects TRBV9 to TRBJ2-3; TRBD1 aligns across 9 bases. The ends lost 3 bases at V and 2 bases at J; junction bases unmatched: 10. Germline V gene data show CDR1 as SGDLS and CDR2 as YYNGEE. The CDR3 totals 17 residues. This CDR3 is CASSADWTGDFTDTQYF. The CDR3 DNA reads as TGTGCCAGCAGCGCCGATTGGACAGGGGACTTCACAGATACGCAGTATTTT.